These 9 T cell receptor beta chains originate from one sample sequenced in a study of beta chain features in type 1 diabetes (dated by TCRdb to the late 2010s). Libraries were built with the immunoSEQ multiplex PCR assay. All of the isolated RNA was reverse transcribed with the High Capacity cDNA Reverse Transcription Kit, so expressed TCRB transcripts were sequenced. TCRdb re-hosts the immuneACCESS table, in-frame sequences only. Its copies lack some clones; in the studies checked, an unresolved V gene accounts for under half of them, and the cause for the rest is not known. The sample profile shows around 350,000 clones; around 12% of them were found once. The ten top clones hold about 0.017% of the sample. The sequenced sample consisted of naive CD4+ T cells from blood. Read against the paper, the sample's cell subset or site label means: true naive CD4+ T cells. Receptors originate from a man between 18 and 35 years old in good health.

This CDR3 reads CASSFDRGHEQYF. CDR3 in DNA: TGTGCCAGCAGCTTTGATCGCGGGCACGAGCAGTACTTC. The chain employs TRBV5-4 and TRBJ2-7, with D perhaps matching TRBD2 (5 bases). Trimming took 2 bases from V and 5 from J, leaving 11 bases between them. The CDR3 runs 13 residues. Germline values: CDR1 SGHNT, CDR2 YYREEE (reference sequence).

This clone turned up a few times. CDR3 residues: CASSLGAGIEQYF. CDR3 DNA: TGTGCCAGCAGCCTGGGGGCAGGGATTGAGCAGTACTTC. This sequence joins TRBV28 and TRBJ2-7; possible D gene TRBD1, 6 bases. The CDR3 loop spans 13 amino acids. With 6 bases removed from V and 7 bases from J, the gap between germline ends came to 16 bases. Germline V lookup: CDR1 MDHEN, CDR2 SYDVKM.

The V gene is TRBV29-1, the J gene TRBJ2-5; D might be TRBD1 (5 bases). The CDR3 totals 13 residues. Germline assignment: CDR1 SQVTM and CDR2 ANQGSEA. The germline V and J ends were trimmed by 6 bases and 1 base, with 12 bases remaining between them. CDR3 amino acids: CSVRQSLQETQYF. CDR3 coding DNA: TGCAGCGTGCGACAGAGCCTCCAAGAGACCCAGTACTTC.

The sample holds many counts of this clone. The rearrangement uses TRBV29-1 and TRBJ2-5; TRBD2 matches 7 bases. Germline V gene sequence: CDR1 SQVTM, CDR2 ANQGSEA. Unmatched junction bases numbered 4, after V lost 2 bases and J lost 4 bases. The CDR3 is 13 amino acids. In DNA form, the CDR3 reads TGCAGCGTTGAACCGGGGGGTCCAGAGACCCAGTACTTC. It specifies CSVEPGGPETQYF.

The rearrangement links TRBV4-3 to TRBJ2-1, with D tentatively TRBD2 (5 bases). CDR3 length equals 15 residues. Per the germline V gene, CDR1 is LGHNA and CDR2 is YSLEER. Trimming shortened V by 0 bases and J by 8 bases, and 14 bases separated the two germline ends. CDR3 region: CASSQEFTGRDEQFF. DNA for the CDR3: TGCGCCAGCAGCCAAGAGTTTACGGGAAGGGATGAGCAGTTCTTC.

The CDR3 protein is CASSLVAQETQYF. The CDR3 nucleotides read TGTGCCAGCAGCTTGGTAGCCCAAGAGACCCAGTACTTC. The V and J genes are TRBV5-4 and TRBJ2-5; D gene unclear. Trimming cost V 0 bases and J 1 base, with 4 bases left between them. The CDR3 has 13 amino acids. Germline V lookup: CDR1 SGHNT, CDR2 YYREEE (reference sequence).

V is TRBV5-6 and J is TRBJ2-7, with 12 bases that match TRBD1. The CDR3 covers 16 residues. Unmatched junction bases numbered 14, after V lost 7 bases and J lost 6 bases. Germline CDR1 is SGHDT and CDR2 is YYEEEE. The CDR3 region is CASASIPGQGAFEQYF. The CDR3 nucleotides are TGTGCCAGCGCTTCGATTCCGGGACAGGGGGCATTCGAGCAGTACTTC.

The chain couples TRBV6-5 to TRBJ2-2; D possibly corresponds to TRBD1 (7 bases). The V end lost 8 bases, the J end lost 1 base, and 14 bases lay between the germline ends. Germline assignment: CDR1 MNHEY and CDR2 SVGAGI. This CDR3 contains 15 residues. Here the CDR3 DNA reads TGTGCCAGCTCAGGGGGGACGGGGAACACCGGGGAGCTGTTTTTT. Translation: CASSGGTGNTGELFF.

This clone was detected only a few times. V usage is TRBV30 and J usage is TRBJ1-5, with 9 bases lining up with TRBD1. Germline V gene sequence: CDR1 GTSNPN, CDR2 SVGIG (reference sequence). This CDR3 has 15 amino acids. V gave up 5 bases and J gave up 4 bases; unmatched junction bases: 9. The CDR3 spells CAWSSGTGWNQPQHF. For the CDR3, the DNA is TGTGCCTGGTCTTCGGGGACAGGGTGGAATCAGCCCCAGCATTTT.